This paragraph reports one TCR beta chain. V shed 4 bases, J shed 3 bases, and the junction held 4 bases outside the gene matches. This CDR3 contains 15 residues. The germline V gene encodes CDR1 SGHRS and CDR2 YFSETQ. Using immunoSEQ multiplex PCR, the repertoire was profiled, and TCRdb retains in-frame clones only, with some absent. The sample carries roughly 67,000 clones, about 86% recorded once. The sample belongs to a study of PD-L1 blockade in urothelial cancer. In the study overall: Across blood samples, T cells had a median count of 141,255.

Time point defined: pretreatment peripheral blood. The specimen was PBMCs, collected around atezolizumab (anti-PD-L1) treatment. The chain links TRBV5-1 to TRBJ2-2; 9 bases agree with TRBD2. The receptor's source is a man aged 60 to 69 with urothelial cancer. The CDR3 DNA is TGCGCCAGCAGCGTTAGCGGGGGAGACACCGGGGAGCTGTTTTTT. Translating gives CASSVSGGDTGELFF.